The T cell receptor (beta chain) described here comes from a study of regulatory T cells in long-lasting Graves disease (dated by TCRdb to the early 2020s). Regarding the study in general: Patients with newly diagnosed Graves' disease had been on antithyroid drugs for under 3 months. The study took place in China and was registered as a clinical trial. This study used TCR sequencing and RNA sequencing of peripheral blood to compare persistent Graves' disease patients against newly diagnosed Graves' disease patients. TCR sequencing covered approximately 13 persistent and roughly 20 newly diagnosed Graves' disease patients, 33 samples in total.

Broader findings and caveats from the paper: More public clonotypes were shared among persistent patients (2,741) than among newly diagnosed patients (966). Only the TCR beta chain was sequenced and analyzed. Peripheral blood alone was examined, since thyroid tissue, which constituted the primary lesion, could not be accessed. Preferential use of TRBV28, TRBJ1-2 and TRBJ2-5 was observed in persistent disease, whereas TRBV20-1 and TRBJ2-1 were favored in newly diagnosed disease. As a limitation, the authors acknowledged that the small sample size may reduce accuracy. Compared with newly diagnosed patients, persistent Graves' disease patients had lower TCR Shannon entropy and fewer highly expanded clones, which suggests clonal expansion.

Library generation was performed with multiplex PCR. The sequencer was an Illumina HiSeq 4000. iRepertoire HTBI primers and Arm-PCR amplification of CDR3 regions were used to construct TCR beta libraries. Before sequencing, the PCR products went through gel purification. In the authors' own workflow: Gene usage analysis of CDR3 amino acid clonotypes used the 62 TRBV and more than 13 TRBJ segments found across samples. Filtered high-quality paired reads were merged into contigs using COPE and FqMerger. BLAST was used to align contigs to the IMGT TRBV, TRBD and TRBJ reference genes, and CDR3 was defined following IMGT. Highly expanded clones were defined as clonotypes with a frequency above 0.1%. Shannon entropy was used to measure repertoire diversity, and the Gini coefficient was used to measure V-J evenness. A clonotype was considered public if more than one individual shared it. TCRdb reprocessed the public reads (quality trimming at Q25 with fastp, clone calling with MiXCR) and kept in-frame beta chains. Duplicate CDR3 protein sequences are folded into a single record with the most common DNA and genes. TCRdb's processing, not the authors', yielded these V and J calls. The sample yields 410,000 or so distinct CDR3 sequences; about 15% were counted once. The top ten clones comprise 15% to 20% of the sample.

This clonotype occurred a few times. No antigen is known for it. No base quality values were provided; no much bigger clone lies one nucleotide off. The time point label corresponds to: newly diagnosed GD, antithyroid drugs for less than 3 months. For both TCR sequencing and RNA sequencing, RNA was extracted from PBMCs in TRIzol. The diagnosis of Graves' disease was made according to American Thyroid Association guidelines. Patients for the study were recruited at an endocrinology department in Xi'an, China. Each patient gave approximately 9.7 milliliters of peripheral blood, collected in an EDTA anticoagulant tube. Ficoll Paque Plus density gradient separation was used to isolate PBMCs, and no further T cell sorting was done. An Agilent 2100 Bioanalyzer and agarose gel were used to check RNA quality, and a NanoDrop 2000 was used to measure RNA concentration. Reading from cysteine to phenylalanine, the CDR3 counts 14 amino acids. The retained sequence is limited to the CDR3, 42 bases, with the frame set at the first base. V is pared back by 1 base and J by 6 bases, with 13 bases lying between the germline termini. Looking up the germline V gene (reference sequence) yields CDR1 DFQATT and CDR2 SNEGSKA.

In addition, the sample was reused for a study of T cells in Graves' hyperthyroidism and ophthalmopathy. Drawing on the second study: Graves' hyperthyroidism was defined as stable when no progression to ophthalmopathy occurred over 18 months of follow-up. The hyperthyroidism patients were between 18 and 65 years old and newly diagnosed, with a disease duration of less than 2 months. Any patient with an uncontrolled infection, another autoimmune disease, pregnancy or lactation was excluded. Diagnoses were established on the basis of clinical symptoms, serum thyroxine and TRAb, thyroid ultrasound, and orbital computed tomography. For the first round of RT-PCR on the TCR CDR3, the HTBI primer set was used together with the Qiagen OneStep RT-PCR kit. Most expanded thyroid clonotypes (frequency above 0.001) were also found in blood, which suggests that blood repertoires may mirror thyroid immune responses. A 13 V-J signature model separated ophthalmopathy from stable hyperthyroidism, with just over 85% sensitivity and about 81% specificity in cross-validation and 80%/75% in testing. In validation, the model predicted progression to ophthalmopathy with 55% to 71% sensitivity and around 72% specificity, a median of 6.5 months before onset. TCR V-J signatures able to tell the groups apart were searched for in a discovery cohort of about a hundred patients, of whom more than 40 had Graves' ophthalmopathy and 55 to 60 had stable Graves' hyperthyroidism. Whether ophthalmopathy could be predicted prospectively was tested in an independent validation cohort made up of about 18 hyperthyroidism patients plus 17 patients who later progressed to ophthalmopathy. The 95 to 100 discovery patients were randomly divided into training and test sets at a 7:3 ratio. In addition, the study compared T-cell repertoires in thyroid tissue and in blood from roughly 6 Graves' hyperthyroidism patients. After blood sampling, hyperthyroidism patients were treated with methimazole at a starting dose of 30 mg daily, and ophthalmopathy patients were treated with high-dose intravenous methylprednisolone. Libraries were constructed in a second round of multiplex PCR, after which size selection and purification were performed. Libraries were sequenced paired-end with 100 bp reads on an Illumina HiSeq2000. Raw data were processed with SOAPnuke, discarding reads with adapters, uncalled bases, mean Phred below 15, or no exact constant-primer or identifier match. High-quality paired reads were merged with COPE v1.2.5, and unique nucleotide sequences were defined as clonotypes. Clonotypes were aligned to IMGT TRBV, TRBD and TRBJ reference segments using MiTCR v1.1. Analysis was restricted to V-J combinations with a frequency above 0.0001, which covered roughly 99% of repertoires. A TCS score was defined as the ratio of F50 (clonal expansion) to E x V (chaos), with BLOSUM62-based TCRdist applied between CDR3 peptides within each V-J. Welch's t-statistics and random forest reduced 450 to 600 V-J features to 10 to 15, which were used in a naive Bayes classifier (R e1071). Sample size was not statistically predetermined, and investigators were not blinded to group allocation. The paper reports TCR Vbeta CDR3 sequencing of approximately 140 peripheral blood samples: under 45 ophthalmopathy, fewer than 80 hyperthyroidism and around 17 progressor patients.

This receptor was obtained from a woman in her 30s with Graves disease. Donor details come from another sample of the same person, matched by shared clones. This sample comprised peripheral blood mononuclear cells (PBMCs), obtained at new diagnosis, from a patient treated with antithyroid drugs. The rearrangement combines TRBV20-1 with TRBJ2-1; the D gene is tentatively TRBD1 or TRBD2, each matching 5 bases. This receptor carries the CDR3 CSARAGKGINEQFF. The nucleotide sequence is TGCAGTGCTAGAGCCGGGAAGGGGATCAATGAGCAGTTCTTC.